The T cell receptor (beta chain) described here comes from a study of molecular identifiers for immune sequencing clone quantification. Germline CDR1 SGHTA, CDR2 FQGTGA. The V and J ends lost 2 bases and 7 bases, in that order; junction bases with no gene match: 7. This CDR3 has 15 residues. TCRdb passed the PCR reads through MiXCR, listing each CDR3 protein once. The table records about 510,000 distinct CDR3 sequences, 20% to 25% of them present only once. Sequencing input: naive CD8+ T cells from blood, with Jurkat cell RNA spiked in. Subset of the sample: FACS-sorted CD8+CD4-CCR7+CD45RA+ naive T cells. The chain combines TRBV7-3 with TRBJ2-3; 9 positions match TRBD2. The receptor comes from a human donor in good health. Some libraries in this study had Jurkat cell RNA spiked in. The CDR3 reads CASSLHGSGSYTQYF. In DNA, the CDR3 is TGTGCCAGCAGCTTACATGGTAGCGGGAGTTATACGCAGTATTTT. The complete variable domain, with remaining parts taken from reference TRBV7-3 and TRBJ2-3, reads GAGVSQTPSNKVTEKGKYVELRCDPISGHTALYWYRQSLGQGPEFLIYFQGTGAADDSGLPNDRFFAVRPEGSVSTLKIQRTERGDSAVYLCASSLHGSGSYTQYFGPGTRLTVL.